A selection of T cell receptor beta chains follows, all from one sample in a study of T cells expressing NK-cell markers. TCRdb derives one entry per CDR3 protein from the 5' RACE reads, leaving out DNA. This sample contains around 550,000 distinct CDR3 sequences. Sequences were obtained from blood T cells: a sorted CD56 or NKG2C T cell subset, CD4+ or CD8+ T cells, or bulk PBMC T cells (not recorded which). Receptors were obtained from a man aged 18-30 years in good health. Each CDR3 is given with its conserved first and last residue.

J | V | length | CDR3
TRBJ2-7 | TRBV5-1 | 13 | CASSIAGDYEQYF
TRBJ1-2 | TRBV3-1 | 14 | CASKDRVVSGGYTF
TRBJ2-3 | TRBV5-1 | 16 | CASTLGFKGPADTQYF
TRBJ1-1 | TRBV5-1 | 15 | CASSLAAQGPTEAFF
TRBJ2-6 | TRBV25-1 | 19 | CASSERGGNQHSGANVLTF
TRBJ1-4 | TRBV7-2 | 12 | CASTYSGEKLFF
TRBJ2-2 | TRBV27 | 16 | CASSPGTSGSGGELFF
TRBJ2-1 | TRBV6-2/TRBV6-3 | 15 | CASSPQASSYNEQFF
TRBJ1-1 | TRBV5-1 | 15 | CASSSAWEGWTEAFF
TRBJ2-1 | TRBV7-8 | 15 | CASSWTRFSYNEQFF
TRBJ2-3 | TRBV12-3/TRBV12-4 | 13 | CASSLGGVDTQYF
TRBJ2-3 | TRBV29-1 | 12 | CSPWDSTDTQYF
TRBJ2-3 | TRBV4-1 | 16 | CASSQVSSVWIDTQYF
TRBJ1-5 | TRBV7-2 | 15 | CASSLASTLGQPQHF
TRBJ2-1 | TRBV24-1 | 12 | CATSRLGNEQFF
TRBJ2-7 | TRBV5-1 | 15 | CASSLETGAAYEQYF
TRBJ2-3 | TRBV28 | 16 | CASSLVTGTRTDTQYF
TRBJ1-5 | TRBV28 | 15 | CASSLVQGANQPQHF
TRBJ1-2 | TRBV6-5 | 12 | CASVGRDYGYTF
TRBJ2-2 | TRBV5-6 | 15 | CASITTGGNTGELFF
TRBJ1-1 | TRBV27 | 12 | CASKQGGPEAFF
TRBJ2-3 | TRBV20-1 | 13 | CSAFHRAKDTQYF
TRBJ1-5 | TRBV2 | 19 | CASSSTNRDRGYYNQPQHF
TRBJ2-6 | TRBV4-1 | 17 | CASSRDRGLTGANVLTF
TRBJ2-2 | TRBV19 | 16 | CASSTRLAANTGELFF
TRBJ1-5 | TRBV27 | 14 | CASSSGTGFQPQHF
TRBJ1-2 | TRBV27 | 14 | CASSLKGLNYGYTF
TRBJ2-2 | TRBV27 | 17 | CASSLSTVSANTGELFF
TRBJ2-1 | TRBV7-2 | 12 | CASSLRGREQFF
TRBJ2-1 | TRBV19 | 13 | CASSTALVTEQFF
TRBJ1-2 | TRBV7-2 | 11 | CASSPQVGYTF
TRBJ2-5 | TRBV5-6 | 15 | CASSLAPKGQETQYF
TRBJ2-6 | TRBV10-3 | 12 | CAIGLGANVLTF
TRBJ2-7 | TRBV4-3 | 15 | CASSQESYPNYEQYF
TRBJ2-2 | TRBV27 | 14 | CASSSDRATGELFF
TRBJ1-1 | TRBV5-1 | 15 | CASSSNPGGITEAFF
TRBJ1-1 | TRBV29-1 | 13 | CSSQIGPNTEAFF
TRBJ2-1 | TRBV7-9 | 16 | CASSRGLAGVSNEQFF
TRBJ2-7 | TRBV7-8 | 12 | CASSFPMAEQYF
TRBJ1-1 | TRBV12-3/TRBV12-4 | 13 | CASSAGSYTEAFF
TRBJ2-5 | TRBV27 | 15 | CASSLKVAGAETQYF
TRBJ1-2 | TRBV4-1 | 15 | CASSQDFGENYGYTF
TRBJ2-2 | TRBV20-1 | 14 | CSATTGGRAGELFF
TRBJ2-2 | TRBV4-2 | 13 | CASVLSNTGELFF
TRBJ1-2 | TRBV7-4 | 17 | CASSPFSKTESLYGYTF
TRBJ2-5 | TRBV11-2 | 16 | CASSLALAGKQETQYF
TRBJ2-1 | TRBV15 | 14 | CATSSTNSYNEQFF
TRBJ2-5 | TRBV12-3/TRBV12-4 | 17 | CASSFGGSGQRYETQYF
TRBJ1-1 | TRBV7-9 | 15 | CASSNPTGGNTEAFF
TRBJ2-1 | TRBV6-5 | 13 | CASSSPGTGVKFF
TRBJ2-1 | TRBV29-1 | 12 | CSWTSDGDEQFF
TRBJ2-7 | TRBV28 | 14 | CASSPGTDPGEQYF
TRBJ2-3 | TRBV6-2/TRBV6-3 | 20 | CASSYVTSSIVGTSTDTQYF
TRBJ2-1 | TRBV29-1 | 14 | CSVESGAGVGEQFF
TRBJ2-6 | TRBV3-1 | 18 | CASSQKGRANSGANVLTF